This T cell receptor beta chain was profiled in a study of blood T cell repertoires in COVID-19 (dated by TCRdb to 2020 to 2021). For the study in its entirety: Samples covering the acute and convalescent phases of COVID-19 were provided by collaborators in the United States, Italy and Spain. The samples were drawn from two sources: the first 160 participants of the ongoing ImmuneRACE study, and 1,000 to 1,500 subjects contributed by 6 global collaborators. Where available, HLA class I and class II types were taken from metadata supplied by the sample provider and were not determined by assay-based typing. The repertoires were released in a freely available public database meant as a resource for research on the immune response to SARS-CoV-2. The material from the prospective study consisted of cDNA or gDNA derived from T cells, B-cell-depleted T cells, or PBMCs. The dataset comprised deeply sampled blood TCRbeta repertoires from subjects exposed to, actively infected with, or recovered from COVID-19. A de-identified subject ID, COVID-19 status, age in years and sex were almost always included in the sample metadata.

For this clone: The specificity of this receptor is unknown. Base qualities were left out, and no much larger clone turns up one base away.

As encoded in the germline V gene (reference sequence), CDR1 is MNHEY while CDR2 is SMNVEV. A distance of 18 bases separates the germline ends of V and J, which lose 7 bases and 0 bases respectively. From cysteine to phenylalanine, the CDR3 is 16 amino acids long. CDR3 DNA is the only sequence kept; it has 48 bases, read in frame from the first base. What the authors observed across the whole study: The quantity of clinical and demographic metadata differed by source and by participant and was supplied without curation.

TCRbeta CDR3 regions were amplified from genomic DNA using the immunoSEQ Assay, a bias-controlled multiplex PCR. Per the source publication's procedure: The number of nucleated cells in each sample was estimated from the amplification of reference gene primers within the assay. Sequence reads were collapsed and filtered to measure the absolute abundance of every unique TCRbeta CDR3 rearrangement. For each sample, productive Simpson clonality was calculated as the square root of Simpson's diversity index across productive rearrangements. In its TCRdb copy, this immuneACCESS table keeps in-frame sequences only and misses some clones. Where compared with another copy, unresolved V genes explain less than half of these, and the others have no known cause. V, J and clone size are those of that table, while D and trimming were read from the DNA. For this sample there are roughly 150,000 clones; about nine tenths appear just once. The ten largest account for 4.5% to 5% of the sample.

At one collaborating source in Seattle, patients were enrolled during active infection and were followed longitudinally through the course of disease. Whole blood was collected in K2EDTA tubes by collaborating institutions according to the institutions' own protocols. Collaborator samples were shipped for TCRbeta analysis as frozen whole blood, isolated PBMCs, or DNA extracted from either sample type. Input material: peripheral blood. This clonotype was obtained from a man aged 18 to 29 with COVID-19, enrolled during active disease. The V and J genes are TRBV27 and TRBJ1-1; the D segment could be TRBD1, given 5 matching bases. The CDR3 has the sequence CASINKWGSLNTEAFF. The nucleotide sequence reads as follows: TGTGCCAGCATCAATAAGTGGGGCAGCCTGAACACTGAAGCTTTCTTT.